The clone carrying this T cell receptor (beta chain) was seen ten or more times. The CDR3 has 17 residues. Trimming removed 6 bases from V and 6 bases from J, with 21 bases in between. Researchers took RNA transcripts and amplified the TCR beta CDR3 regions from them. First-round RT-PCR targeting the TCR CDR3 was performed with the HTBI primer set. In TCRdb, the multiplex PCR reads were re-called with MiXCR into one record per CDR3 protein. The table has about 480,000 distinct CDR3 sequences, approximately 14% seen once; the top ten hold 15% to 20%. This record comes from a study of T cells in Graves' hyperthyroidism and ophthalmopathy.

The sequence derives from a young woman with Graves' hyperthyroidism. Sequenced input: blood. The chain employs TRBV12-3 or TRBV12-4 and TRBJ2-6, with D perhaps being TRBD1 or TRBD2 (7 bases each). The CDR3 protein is CASSPLTGRVSANVLTF. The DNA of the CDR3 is TGTGCCAGCAGCCCCTTGACAGGGAGGGTATCGGCCAACGTCCTGACTTTC.